A selection of T cell receptor beta chains follows, all from one sample in a study of control samples from healthy donors and cancer patients. Repertoires were generated with immunoSEQ multiplex PCR, while TCRdb's copy carries only in-frame clones and drops some. Of about 160,000 clones in the sample, nearly 96% were seen once. What was sequenced was blood. The receptors here all came from a woman between 25 and 40 years old in good health. Both conserved end residues are part of each CDR3. D genes are given only for firm matches. Rows may omit the clone size; those that give it use once, few, many or a size class.

cdr3_aa: CASRQPGAHTEAFF
cdr3_nt: TGTGCCAGCAGGCAACCCGGGGCCCACACTGAAGCTTTCTTT
d_call: -
clone_size: -
v_call: TRBV28
j_call: TRBJ1-1

cdr3_aa: CASSPWDRNSPLHF
cdr3_nt: TGTGCCAGCAGTCCCTGGGACAGAAATTCACCCCTCCACTTT
d_call: TRBD1
clone_size: -
v_call: TRBV27
j_call: TRBJ1-6

cdr3_aa: CASRTQGSDEKLFF
cdr3_nt: TGTGCCAGCAGGACGCAGGGTAGTGATGAAAAACTGTTTTTT
d_call: -
clone_size: -
v_call: TRBV6-5
j_call: TRBJ1-4

cdr3_aa: CARFIGVAVIGYTF
cdr3_nt: TGTGCCAGGTTTATAGGGGTTGCTGTGATAGGCTACACCTTC
d_call: -
clone_size: once
v_call: TRBV14
j_call: TRBJ1-2

cdr3_aa: CASSVTGGSSGGYTF
cdr3_nt: TGTGCCAGCTCAGTAACAGGGGGCTCCAGCGGTGGCTACACCTTC
d_call: TRBD1
clone_size: -
v_call: TRBV18
j_call: TRBJ1-2

cdr3_aa: CASSLSLSTGYNEQFF
cdr3_nt: TGTGCCAGCAGCTTATCACTATCAACCGGATACAATGAGCAGTTCTTC
d_call: -
clone_size: -
v_call: TRBV7-9
j_call: TRBJ2-1

cdr3_aa: CASSGEGSGNYNEQFF
cdr3_nt: TGTGCCAGCAGCGGAGAGGGTAGCGGGAACTACAATGAGCAGTTCTTC
d_call: TRBD2
clone_size: -
v_call: TRBV3-1/TRBV3-2
j_call: TRBJ2-1

cdr3_aa: CASSLLGAGLSSYNEQFF
cdr3_nt: TGCGCCAGCAGCCTCCTTGGGGCGGGCCTGAGCTCCTACAATGAGCAGTTCTTC
d_call: -
clone_size: -
v_call: TRBV4-1
j_call: TRBJ2-1

cdr3_aa: CASSFLVHTEAFF
cdr3_nt: TGTGCCAGCAGTTTTTTGGTGCACACTGAAGCTTTCTTT
d_call: -
clone_size: -
v_call: TRBV12-3/TRBV12-4
j_call: TRBJ1-1

cdr3_aa: CASSLMSNTEAFF
cdr3_nt: TGTGCCAGCAGTTTAATGTCCAACACTGAAGCTTTCTTT
d_call: -
clone_size: -
v_call: TRBV12-3/TRBV12-4
j_call: TRBJ1-1

cdr3_aa: CASRTGQGKLFF
cdr3_nt: TGTGCCAGCAGAACCGGACAGGGCAAACTGTTTTTT
d_call: TRBD1
clone_size: -
v_call: TRBV2
j_call: TRBJ1-4

cdr3_aa: CASSQADRGAYEQYF
cdr3_nt: TGCGCCAGCAGCCAAGCGGACAGGGGAGCATACGAGCAGTACTTC
d_call: TRBD1
clone_size: -
v_call: TRBV4-1
j_call: TRBJ2-7

cdr3_aa: CALRLPEPGLPSYEQYF
cdr3_nt: TGTGCCTTGAGGTTGCCCGAACCGGGACTTCCATCCTACGAGCAGTACTTC
d_call: -
clone_size: -
v_call: TRBV30
j_call: TRBJ2-7

cdr3_aa: CAWSRGRRNTEAFF
cdr3_nt: TGTGCCTGGAGTAGAGGCAGAAGGAACACTGAAGCTTTCTTT
d_call: -
clone_size: -
v_call: TRBV30
j_call: TRBJ1-1

cdr3_aa: CASSANMDRVYYGYTF
cdr3_nt: TGTGCCAGTAGTGCCAATATGGACAGGGTGTACTATGGCTACACCTTC
d_call: TRBD1
clone_size: -
v_call: TRBV19
j_call: TRBJ1-2

cdr3_aa: CASSSRRGEKLFF
cdr3_nt: TGTGCCAGCAGTTCAAGACGTGGGGAAAAACTGTTTTTT
d_call: -
clone_size: -
v_call: TRBV27
j_call: TRBJ1-4

cdr3_aa: CASRETTREAFF
cdr3_nt: TGTGCCAGCAGGGAAACAACACGAGAAGCTTTCTTT
d_call: -
clone_size: -
v_call: TRBV28
j_call: TRBJ1-1

cdr3_aa: CATSRDRGAADTQYF
cdr3_nt: TGTGCCACCAGCAGAGATCGGGGGGCGGCAGATACGCAGTATTTT
d_call: -
clone_size: few
v_call: TRBV15
j_call: TRBJ2-3

cdr3_aa: CASSLVGWRQDQETQYF
cdr3_nt: TGTGCCAGCAGCTTAGTGGGATGGAGACAGGACCAAGAGACCCAGTACTTC
d_call: -
clone_size: -
v_call: TRBV13
j_call: TRBJ2-5

cdr3_aa: CASSLNGGRRAHEKLFF
cdr3_nt: TGTGCCAGCAGCCTCAACGGGGGCAGACGGGCACATGAAAAACTGTTTTTT
d_call: -
clone_size: -
v_call: TRBV28
j_call: TRBJ1-4

cdr3_aa: CASSLEVRGGQPQHF
cdr3_nt: TGTGCCAGCAGCTTAGAAGTACGAGGGGGTCAGCCCCAGCATTTT
d_call: -
clone_size: -
v_call: TRBV7-2
j_call: TRBJ1-5

cdr3_aa: CASSKDVQGKPNYGYTF
cdr3_nt: TGTGCCAGCAGCAAAGACGTTCAGGGGAAGCCTAACTATGGCTACACCTTC
d_call: -
clone_size: -
v_call: TRBV21-1
j_call: TRBJ1-2

cdr3_aa: CASSKAGNTGELFF
cdr3_nt: TGTGCCAGTAGTAAGGCGGGGAACACCGGGGAGCTGTTTTTT
d_call: -
clone_size: -
v_call: TRBV19
j_call: TRBJ2-2

cdr3_aa: CASSLLTRMKNEQYF
cdr3_nt: TGTGCCAGCAGTTTGTTGACTAGAATGAAGAACGAGCAGTACTTC
d_call: -
clone_size: -
v_call: TRBV28
j_call: TRBJ2-7

cdr3_aa: CASSQEIGNTGELFF
cdr3_nt: TGCGCCAGCAGCCAAGAAATCGGTAACACCGGGGAGCTGTTTTTT
d_call: -
clone_size: -
v_call: TRBV4-1
j_call: TRBJ2-2

cdr3_aa: CAISPGPPGGEKLFF
cdr3_nt: TGTGCCATCAGTCCCGGGCCCCCGGGCGGGGAAAAACTGTTTTTT
d_call: -
clone_size: -
v_call: TRBV10-3
j_call: TRBJ1-4

cdr3_aa: CASSFGTGDWYGYTF
cdr3_nt: TGTGCCAGCAGCTTTGGGACAGGGGATTGGTATGGCTACACCTTC
d_call: TRBD1
clone_size: -
v_call: TRBV5-6
j_call: TRBJ1-2

cdr3_aa: CASSQGKGTGDETQYF
cdr3_nt: TGCGCCAGCAGCCAGGGGAAAGGGACAGGGGATGAGACCCAGTACTTC
d_call: TRBD1
clone_size: -
v_call: TRBV4-1
j_call: TRBJ2-5

cdr3_aa: CASSYSRTTQGEQFF
cdr3_nt: TGTGCCAGCAGTTACTCCAGGACTACCCAGGGGGAGCAGTTCTTC
d_call: -
clone_size: -
v_call: TRBV6-6
j_call: TRBJ2-1

cdr3_aa: CASSQVEGGLETQYF
cdr3_nt: TGTGCCAGCAGCCAAGTTGAGGGAGGCTTGGAGACCCAGTACTTC
d_call: -
clone_size: once
v_call: TRBV14
j_call: TRBJ2-5

cdr3_aa: CASSETGGTYEQYF
cdr3_nt: TGTGCCAGCAGTGAGACAGGGGGGACCTACGAGCAGTACTTC
d_call: TRBD1
clone_size: -
v_call: TRBV6-1
j_call: TRBJ2-7

cdr3_aa: CASSQTGGNGNTIYF
cdr3_nt: TGTGCCAGCAGCCAGACAGGGGGCAATGGAAACACCATATATTTT
d_call: TRBD1
clone_size: -
v_call: TRBV6-5
j_call: TRBJ1-3

cdr3_aa: CASSLASGSSGETQYF
cdr3_nt: TGTGCCAGTAGTCTCGCTAGCGGGAGTAGTGGAGAGACCCAGTACTTC
d_call: TRBD2
clone_size: -
v_call: TRBV19
j_call: TRBJ2-5

cdr3_aa: CASSEAGLPYGYTF
cdr3_nt: TGTGCCAGCAGTGAAGCAGGTCTCCCCTATGGCTACACCTTC
d_call: -
clone_size: -
v_call: TRBV6-1
j_call: TRBJ1-2

cdr3_aa: CASSPHRSGEAFF
cdr3_nt: TGTGCCAGCAGCCCCCATCGGTCGGGTGAAGCTTTCTTT
d_call: -
clone_size: -
v_call: TRBV9
j_call: TRBJ1-1

cdr3_aa: CASSPGGNSPLHF
cdr3_nt: TGTGCCAGCAGCCCCGGGGGTAATTCACCCCTCCACTTT
d_call: -
clone_size: -
v_call: TRBV7-9
j_call: TRBJ1-6

cdr3_aa: CASGASGNTGELFF
cdr3_nt: TGTGCCAGCGGGGCTAGCGGGAACACCGGGGAGCTGTTTTTT
d_call: TRBD2
clone_size: -
v_call: TRBV6-5
j_call: TRBJ2-2

cdr3_aa: CASSLGLAAYNEQFF
cdr3_nt: TGTGCCAGCAGTTTGGGACTAGCGGCCTACAATGAGCAGTTCTTC
d_call: TRBD2
clone_size: -
v_call: TRBV28
j_call: TRBJ2-1

cdr3_aa: CASSYPTGGSGELFF
cdr3_nt: TGTGCCAGCAGTTATCCGACAGGGGGTTCCGGGGAGCTGTTTTTT
d_call: TRBD1
clone_size: -
v_call: TRBV6-5
j_call: TRBJ2-2

cdr3_aa: CASRRTGESEKLFF
cdr3_nt: TGTGCCAGCAGGAGAACAGGGGAAAGTGAAAAACTGTTTTTT
d_call: TRBD1
clone_size: -
v_call: TRBV6-5
j_call: TRBJ1-4

cdr3_aa: CASSSLEGRTLEQYF
cdr3_nt: TGTGCCAGTAGTTCCCTGGAGGGCAGGACTTTGGAGCAGTACTTC
d_call: -
clone_size: once
v_call: TRBV19
j_call: TRBJ2-7

cdr3_aa: CASRQGATEKLFF
cdr3_nt: TGTGCCAGCCGACAGGGCGCGACTGAAAAACTGTTTTTT
d_call: TRBD1
clone_size: -
v_call: TRBV6-1
j_call: TRBJ1-4

cdr3_aa: CASSLKPDRWPGGSNQPQHF
cdr3_nt: TGTGCCAGCAGTCTCAAACCCGACAGGTGGCCGGGGGGTAGCAATCAGCCCCAGCATTTT
d_call: -
clone_size: -
v_call: TRBV6-6
j_call: TRBJ1-5

cdr3_aa: CASRETRHPGADTQYF
cdr3_nt: TGTGCCAGCAGAGAGACTAGACACCCTGGGGCAGATACGCAGTATTTT
d_call: -
clone_size: -
v_call: TRBV28
j_call: TRBJ2-3

cdr3_aa: CAISEIAGVGETQYF
cdr3_nt: TGTGCCATCAGTGAAATAGCGGGAGTTGGGGAGACCCAGTACTTC
d_call: TRBD2
clone_size: once
v_call: TRBV10-3
j_call: TRBJ2-5

cdr3_aa: CASTSPTSGGYEQYF
cdr3_nt: TGTGCCAGCACCAGCCCGACTAGCGGGGGATACGAGCAGTACTTC
d_call: TRBD2
clone_size: -
v_call: TRBV2
j_call: TRBJ2-7

cdr3_aa: CASSLWTLDEQYF
cdr3_nt: TGTGCCAGCAGTTTGTGGACCTTGGACGAGCAGTACTTC
d_call: -
clone_size: -
v_call: TRBV11-2
j_call: TRBJ2-7